The rows below give T cell receptor beta chains drawn from one sample of a study of blood T cell repertoires in COVID-19. TCRdb's copy holds only in-frame clones and misses some; the assay was immunoSEQ multiplex PCR. The sample comprises some 330,000 clones, roughly nine tenths of which are singletons, and 1.5% to 2% rests with the top ten. Sequences were obtained from peripheral blood. The receptors derive from a woman aged 30 to 39 with COVID-19, enrolled during active disease. Both conserved end residues are part of each CDR3. D genes are given only for firm matches. Expanded clones get a size class; other rows say once, few or many, or leave the size out.

J,D,size,V,DNA,CDR3
TRBJ2-2,NA,NA,TRBV28,TGTGCCAGCAGTTTACCCGCCGGGGAGCTGTTTTTT,CASSLPAGELFF
TRBJ1-1,NA,NA,TRBV3-1/TRBV3-2,TGTGCCAGCTCCTCTACAGGGAGAACTGAAGCTTTCTTT,CASSSTGRTEAFF
TRBJ1-2,TRBD1,NA,TRBV3-1/TRBV3-2,TGTGCCAGCAGCCCGGAGGGACAGACCTCATATGGCTACACCTTC,CASSPEGQTSYGYTF
TRBJ1-2,TRBD1,NA,TRBV6-6,TGTGCCAGCAGGGACAGGGGAGACTATGGCTACACCTTC,CASRDRGDYGYTF
TRBJ2-4,TRBD1,NA,TRBV6-2/TRBV6-3,TGTGCCAGCAGTTATTGGACAGGGGCTGGAAACATTCAGTACTTC,CASSYWTGAGNIQYF
TRBJ1-1,NA,NA,TRBV18,TGTGCCAGCTCACCAGGTGGGGAGATTACTGAAGCTTTCTTT,CASSPGGEITEAFF
TRBJ1-5,TRBD1,NA,TRBV6-2/TRBV6-3,TGTGCCAGCAGCCTCACAGGGGGGCGTCAGCCCCAGCATTTT,CASSLTGGRQPQHF
TRBJ1-5,TRBD1,NA,TRBV4-1,TGCGCCAGCAGCCCGGGACAGGGCAATCAGCCCCAGCATTTT,CASSPGQGNQPQHF
TRBJ1-3,NA,NA,TRBV3-1/TRBV3-2,TGTGCCAGCAGCCAAGAAGGGGGCTCTGGAAACACCATATATTTT,CASSQEGGSGNTIYF
TRBJ1-6,NA,NA,TRBV5-5,TGTGCCAGCAGCCGACTGACAGATTCACCCCTCCACTTT,CASSRLTDSPLHF
TRBJ2-1,NA,few,TRBV6-4,TGTGCCAGCAGTTCCACGGTGGTCTCTTCCAATGAGCAGTTCTTC,CASSSTVVSSNEQFF
TRBJ1-5,NA,NA,TRBV7-8,TGTGCCAGCAGCTTAGTTGCCCCGGGAGTACATATTCAGCCCCAGCATTTT,CASSLVAPGVHIQPQHF
TRBJ2-3,TRBD1,many,TRBV29-1,TGCAGCGTGCGGACAGGGGAGGCAGATACGCAGTATTTT,CSVRTGEADTQYF
TRBJ2-1,TRBD2,NA,TRBV6-6,TGTGCCAGCAGAGCGGGGGGCAATGAGCAGTTCTTC,CASRAGGNEQFF
TRBJ2-3,NA,NA,TRBV4-2,TGTGCCAGCAGCCCCTTAATAACAGATACGCAGTATTTT,CASSPLITDTQYF
TRBJ2-1,NA,NA,TRBV28,TGTGCCAGCAGTTTAGGAGACTCCCTCGATGAGCAGTTCTTC,CASSLGDSLDEQFF
TRBJ1-5,NA,NA,TRBV5-7,TGTGCCAGCAGCGCTATGAAGCGACTCCTTCATCAGCCCCAGCATTTT,CASSAMKRLLHQPQHF
TRBJ1-1,NA,NA,TRBV27,TGTGCCAGCAGTTTGACAGGTCTCGGGAAGTCTGAAGCTTTCTTT,CASSLTGLGKSEAFF
TRBJ2-7,TRBD1,NA,TRBV5-1,TGCGCCAGCAGCCCCTGGACAGGTCTGTACGAGCAGTACTTC,CASSPWTGLYEQYF
TRBJ1-5,TRBD1,NA,TRBV27,TGTGCCAGCAGTTTAATGGGACAGCCTTTTATTAGCAATCAGCCCCAGCATTTT,CASSLMGQPFISNQPQHF
TRBJ1-5,NA,NA,TRBV12-3/TRBV12-4,TGTGCCAGCGGGGGGGTGGATCAGCCCCAGCATTTT,CASGGVDQPQHF
TRBJ2-7,TRBD1,NA,TRBV5-1,TGCGCCAGCAGCTTGAGACAGGGAAAAGACGAGCAGTACTTC,CASSLRQGKDEQYF
TRBJ2-3,TRBD2,NA,TRBV2,TGTGCCAGCAGTGAAGAGCGGGGGGGTGATACGCAGTATTTT,CASSEERGGDTQYF
TRBJ1-2,NA,NA,TRBV19,TGTGCCAGTAAGGTCCAGGGCGGTAACTATGGCTACACCTTC,CASKVQGGNYGYTF
TRBJ2-5,NA,NA,TRBV11-3,TGTGCCAGCAACAGCCCCGGCAGGCAAGAGACCCAGTACTTC,CASNSPGRQETQYF
TRBJ2-3,NA,NA,TRBV7-9,TGTGCCAGCAGCCCAGAGACAGGTTTCCGTCTACGGGGAACAGATACGCAGTATTTT,CASSPETGFRLRGTDTQYF
TRBJ2-7,NA,NA,TRBV29-1,TGCAGCGTTGCCCAACAAGGACGCGGGTCCCCCGAGCAGTACTTC,CSVAQQGRGSPEQYF
TRBJ2-5,NA,NA,TRBV18,TGTGCCAGCTCACCTCACCCGGGAGAGACCCAGTACTTC,CASSPHPGETQYF
TRBJ2-7,NA,few,TRBV18,TGTGCCAGCCGACGGGACTCCAGCTACGAGCAGTACTTC,CASRRDSSYEQYF
TRBJ1-2,NA,NA,TRBV3-1/TRBV3-2,TGTGCCAGCAGCCTCCAGGCAGGACTACGGCGTGGCTACACCTTC,CASSLQAGLRRGYTF
TRBJ1-6,TRBD1,NA,TRBV19,TGTGCCAGTAGTAGGGGCCCGGGACAGGACTATAATTCACCCCTCCACTTT,CASSRGPGQDYNSPLHF
TRBJ1-2,NA,NA,TRBV24-1,TGTGCCACCCGTTCTCATCCCAGGGTCTATGGCTACACCTTC,CATRSHPRVYGYTF
TRBJ1-1,TRBD1,NA,TRBV19,TGTGCCAGTAGTCCTACAGGGGGTTCTCTGGGGGCTTTCTTT,CASSPTGGSLGAFF
TRBJ1-1,TRBD1,NA,TRBV19,TGTGCCAGTAGTAACCCAGGGGGCCCGAACACTGAAGCTTTCTTT,CASSNPGGPNTEAFF
TRBJ2-5,NA,NA,TRBV2,TGTGCCAGCAGTATCCCGAGGGGGGAGACCCAGTACTTC,CASSIPRGETQYF
TRBJ2-2,NA,NA,TRBV28,TGTGCCAGCAGTTTATTCCCCACAGGGAGAAACACCGGGGAGCTGTTTTTT,CASSLFPTGRNTGELFF
TRBJ1-6,NA,once,TRBV6-5,TGTGCCAGCGGACGCGGGACCGAAAATTCACCCCTCCACTTT,CASGRGTENSPLHF
TRBJ2-1,TRBD1,NA,TRBV3-1/TRBV3-2,TGTGCCAGCAGCCATCCCGGGACAGCTAACAATGAGCAGTTCTTC,CASSHPGTANNEQFF
TRBJ1-2,NA,NA,TRBV3-1/TRBV3-2,TGTGCCAGCAGCCAAAGAGATGGCTACACCTTC,CASSQRDGYTF
TRBJ1-1,TRBD1,NA,TRBV18,TGTGCCAGTAACGACAGGGACGAGGACACTGAAGCTTTCTTT,CASNDRDEDTEAFF
TRBJ2-1,TRBD1,NA,TRBV6-4,TGTGCCAGCAGTCAGGACAGGGGGGGGTTCAATGAGCAGTTCTTC,CASSQDRGGFNEQFF
TRBJ2-3,NA,NA,TRBV2,TGTGCCAGCAGTGTGTGGCGGACTAACACAGATACGCAGTATTTT,CASSVWRTNTDTQYF
TRBJ2-1,NA,once,TRBV30,TGTGCCTGGAGAGAACAGGGCCGCGGCAATGAGCAGTTCTTC,CAWREQGRGNEQFF
TRBJ2-2,TRBD1,NA,TRBV5-1,TGCGCCAGCAGCCCTCCGGGACAGGGGACCGGGGAGCTGTTTTTT,CASSPPGQGTGELFF
TRBJ2-5,TRBD2,NA,TRBV10-1,TGCGCCAGCAATTATGTAGCGGGGGGGCGTGAGACCCAGTACTTC,CASNYVAGGRETQYF
TRBJ1-4,TRBD1,many,TRBV2,TGTGCCAGCACCGGACAGGGCCGAGAAAAACTGTTTTTT,CASTGQGREKLFF
TRBJ2-7,TRBD1,NA,TRBV6-5,TGTGCCAGCAGGGGACAGGGGGCGGGCTACGAGCAGTACTTC,CASRGQGAGYEQYF
TRBJ1-2,NA,NA,TRBV6-5,TGTGCCAGCAGTTACTCGATCCTATCTGATGGCTACACCTTC,CASSYSILSDGYTF
TRBJ2-6,NA,NA,TRBV5-6,TGTGCCAGCAGCTTGGACCGGGGCTCTGGGGCCAACGTCCTGACTTTC,CASSLDRGSGANVLTF
TRBJ2-3,TRBD2,NA,TRBV6-6,TGTGCCAGCAGCCTCCTAGCGGGGGGTTCAGATACGCAGTATTTT,CASSLLAGGSDTQYF
TRBJ2-1,NA,NA,TRBV5-1,TGCGCCAGCAGCACGGAGGGTTCCTACAATGAGCAGTTCTTC,CASSTEGSYNEQFF
TRBJ1-2,NA,once,TRBV24-1,TGTGCCACCAGCGATCAGGGCTATGGCTACACCTTC,CATSDQGYGYTF
TRBJ2-5,TRBD2,NA,TRBV27,TGTGCCAGCAGTCCCAGGACTAGCGGGGGGGAAGAGACCCAGTACTTC,CASSPRTSGGEETQYF
TRBJ1-1,NA,once,TRBV5-4,TGTGCCAGCACGTCTGGGGGGGGTGTCGCTGAAGCTTTCTTT,CASTSGGGVAEAFF